What follows are 9 T cell receptor beta chains derived from one specimen sequenced in a study of vaccination effects on CD4 cells after COVID-19. Assay used: immunoSEQ multiplex PCR; TCRdb lists only in-frame clones, some missing. The sample has about 70,000 clones; over 65% are singletons. These receptors' targets are unknown. Before any sequencing was done, the ViraFEST assay used viral peptide pools to expand antigen-specific CD4+ T cells. Researchers isolated CD4+ T cells once around 11 days of culture had elapsed. Infection with SARS-CoV-2 occurred in the person between March and December 2020, and PCR confirmed it. Sequences were derived from CD4+ T cells from PBMCs cultured with HIV peptides, sampled before COVID-19 vaccination. Documented subset: HIV-1 Nef peptide pool negative control/reference culture. These receptors came from a human donor who had a prior SARS-CoV-2 infection.

V is TRBV5-4 and J is TRBJ2-3; the match to TRBD2 covers 7 bases. The junction had 13 bases not matched to a gene; V was cut back by 4 bases and J by 2 bases. The CDR3 extends over 17 amino acids. Germline CDR1 reads SGHNT; CDR2 reads YYREEE (reference sequence). This CDR3 reads CASSPGRVSAHTDTQYF. The DNA of the CDR3 is TGTGCCAGCAGCCCAGGGAGGGTATCGGCCCACACAGATACGCAGTATTTT. Looking up the rest from reference TRBV5-4 and TRBJ2-3 gives the full variable domain: ETGVTQSPTHLIKTRGQQVTLRCSSQSGHNTVSWYQQALGQGPQFIFQYYREEENGRGNFPPRFSGLQFPNYSSELNVNALELDDSALYLCASSPGRVSAHTDTQYFGPGTRLTVL.

The chain has TRBV7-9 and TRBJ2-1, with 7 bases fitting TRBD2. V dropped 2 bases and J dropped 3; count of bases not matched to a gene: 7. The CDR3 sequence is 16 residues long. The germline V gene has CDR1 SEHNR and CDR2 FQNEAQ (reference sequence). The CDR3 nucleotides read TGTGCCAGCAGCTTACCAGCAGCGGGGAACTACAATGAGCAGTTCTTC. Its translation is CASSLPAAGNYNEQFF.

The chain combines TRBV7-8 with TRBJ1-4, with 7 nucleotides matching TRBD1. CDR1 and CDR2 from the germline V gene are SGHVS and FQNEAQ. The junction had 2 bases not matched to a gene; V was cut back by 0 bases and J by 4 bases. There are 15 residues in the CDR3. This CDR3 reads CASSLARDSNEKLFF. The CDR3 bases are TGTGCCAGCAGCTTAGCGCGGGACAGTAATGAAAAACTGTTTTTT.

The chain joins TRBV5-5 to TRBJ2-7; 8 bases fit TRBD2. The CDR3 consists of 14 residues. The germline gives CDR1 SGHKS, CDR2 YYEKEE (reference sequence). Unmatched junction bases numbered 8, after V lost 6 bases and J lost 3 bases. CDR3: CASNPLAGHYEQYF. For the CDR3, the DNA is TGTGCCAGCAACCCATTAGCGGGGCACTACGAGCAGTACTTC.

This sequence joins TRBV5-1 and TRBJ2-7; 7 positions match TRBD2. V was clipped by 5 bases and J by 3 bases; unmatched bases: 5. Looked up from germline, CDR1 is SGHRS and CDR2 is YFSETQ. The CDR3 sequence is 13 residues long. The CDR3 DNA reads TGCGCCAGCAGGCGGGACTACCTCTACGAGCAGTACTTC. Protein sequence: CASRRDYLYEQYF.

The table lists this clone with a few counts. The chain joins TRBV3-1 (or the pseudogene TRBV3-2) to TRBJ1-5; no clear D. The CDR3 consists of 14 residues. Trimming cost V 6 bases and J 0 bases, with 9 bases left between them. Germline CDR1 reads LGHDT; CDR2 reads YNNKEL (reference sequence). CDR3 residues: CASSSGNSNQPQHF. The DNA for the CDR3 is TGTGCCAGCAGTTCGGGCAATAGCAATCAGCCCCAGCATTTT.

CDR3: CASSPGQGSVAYEQYF. CDR3 nucleotide sequence: TGTGCCAGCAGCCCGGGACAGGGTAGCGTCGCCTACGAGCAGTACTTC. The chain joins TRBV5-4 to TRBJ2-7, with TRBD1 matching 9 bases. Germline V gene lookup returns CDR1 SGHNT and CDR2 YYREEE (reference sequence). The CDR3 consists of 16 residues. Germline trimming cut 4 bases from V and 2 bases from J; bases unmatched to any gene: 10.

The J gene is TRBJ2-5, the V gene TRBV5-1; no definite D call. Germline assignment: CDR1 SGHRS and CDR2 YFSETQ. This CDR3 spans 12 amino acids. V was trimmed by 4 bases and J by 1 base, leaving 5 bases between them. CDR3 in amino acids: CASSEFQETQYF. The CDR3 coding sequence is TGCGCCAGCAGCGAATTCCAAGAGACCCAGTACTTC.

The rearrangement joins TRBV9 to TRBJ2-3; TRBD2 agrees at 15 bases. The V gene end was trimmed by 3 bases and the J gene end by 1 base; junction bases not matched to a gene: 12. The CDR3 is 20 amino acids. Germline V gives CDR1 SGDLS, CDR2 YYNGEE. The DNA for the CDR3 is TGTGCCAGCAGCGCGAGCGGACTAGCGGGAGGGGAGGGTGGCACAGATACGCAGTATTTT. Translation gives CASSASGLAGGEGGTDTQYF.